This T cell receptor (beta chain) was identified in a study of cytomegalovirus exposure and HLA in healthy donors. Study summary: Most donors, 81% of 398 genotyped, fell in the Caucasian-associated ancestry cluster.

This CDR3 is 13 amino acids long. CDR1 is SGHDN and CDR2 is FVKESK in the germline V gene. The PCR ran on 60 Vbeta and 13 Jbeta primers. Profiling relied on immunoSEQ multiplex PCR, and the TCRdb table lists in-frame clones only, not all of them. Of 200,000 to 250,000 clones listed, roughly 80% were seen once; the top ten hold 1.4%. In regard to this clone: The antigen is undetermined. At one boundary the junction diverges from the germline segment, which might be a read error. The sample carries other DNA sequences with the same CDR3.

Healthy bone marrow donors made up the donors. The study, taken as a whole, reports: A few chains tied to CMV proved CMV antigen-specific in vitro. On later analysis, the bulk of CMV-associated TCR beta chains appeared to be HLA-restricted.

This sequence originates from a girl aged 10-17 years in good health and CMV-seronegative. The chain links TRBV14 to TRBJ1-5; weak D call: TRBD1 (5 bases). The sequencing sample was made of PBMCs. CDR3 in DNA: TGTGCCAGCAGCCAGGGGCTCGATCAGCCCCAACATTTT. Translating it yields CASSQGLDQPQHF.